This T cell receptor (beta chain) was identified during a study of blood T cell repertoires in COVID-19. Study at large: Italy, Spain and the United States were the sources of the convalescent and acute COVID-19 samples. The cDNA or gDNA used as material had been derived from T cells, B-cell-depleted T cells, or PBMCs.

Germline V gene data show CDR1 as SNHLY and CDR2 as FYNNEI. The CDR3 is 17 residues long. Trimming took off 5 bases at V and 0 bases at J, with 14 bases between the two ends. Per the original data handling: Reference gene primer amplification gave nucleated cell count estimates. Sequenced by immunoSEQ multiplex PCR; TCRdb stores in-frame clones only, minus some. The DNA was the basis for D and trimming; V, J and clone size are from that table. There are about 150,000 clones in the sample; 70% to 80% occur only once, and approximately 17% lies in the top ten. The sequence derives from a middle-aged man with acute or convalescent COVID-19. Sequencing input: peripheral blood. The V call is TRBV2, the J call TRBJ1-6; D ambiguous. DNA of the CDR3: TGTGCCAGCAGTAGGCAGGCCTACAGCTCCTATAATTCACCCCTCCACTTT. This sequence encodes CASSRQAYSSYNSPLHF.